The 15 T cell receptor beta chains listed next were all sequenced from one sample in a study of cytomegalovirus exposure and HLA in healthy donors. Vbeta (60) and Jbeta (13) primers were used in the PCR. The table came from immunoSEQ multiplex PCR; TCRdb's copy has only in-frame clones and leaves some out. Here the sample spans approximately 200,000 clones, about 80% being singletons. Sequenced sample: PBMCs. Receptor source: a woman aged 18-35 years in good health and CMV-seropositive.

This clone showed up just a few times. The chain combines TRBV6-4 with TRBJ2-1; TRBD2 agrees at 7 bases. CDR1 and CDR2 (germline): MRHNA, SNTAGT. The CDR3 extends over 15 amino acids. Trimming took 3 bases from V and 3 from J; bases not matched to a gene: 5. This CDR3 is CASSDYAGDYNEQFF. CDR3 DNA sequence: TGTGCCAGCAGTGATTACGCGGGGGACTACAATGAGCAGTTCTTC.

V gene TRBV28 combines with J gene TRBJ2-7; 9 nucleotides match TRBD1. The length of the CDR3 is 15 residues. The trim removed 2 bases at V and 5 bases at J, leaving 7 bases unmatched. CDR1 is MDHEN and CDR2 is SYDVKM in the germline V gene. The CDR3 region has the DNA TGTGCCAGCAGTTTAAGCGGGGACAGGGTCCACGAGCAGTACTTC. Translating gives CASSLSGDRVHEQYF.

CDR3 nucleotides: TGTGCCAGCAGCGACACTAACAGGGGACGGGGAAATTCACCCCTCCACTTT. Protein: CASSDTNRGRGNSPLHF. The chain recombines TRBV9 with TRBJ1-6; 7 bases align to TRBD1. Germline V CDR1 and CDR2: SGDLS, YYNGEE. This CDR3 comprises 17 residues. The V and J ends lost 3 bases and 7 bases, in that order; junction bases with no gene match: 13.

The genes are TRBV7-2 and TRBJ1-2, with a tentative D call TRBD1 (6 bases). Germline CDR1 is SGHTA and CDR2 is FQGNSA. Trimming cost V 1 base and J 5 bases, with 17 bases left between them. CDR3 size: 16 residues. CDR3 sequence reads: CASSLGGGGRVYGYTF. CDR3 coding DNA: TGTGCCAGCAGCTTAGGTGGGGGGGGCAGGGTGTATGGCTACACCTTC.

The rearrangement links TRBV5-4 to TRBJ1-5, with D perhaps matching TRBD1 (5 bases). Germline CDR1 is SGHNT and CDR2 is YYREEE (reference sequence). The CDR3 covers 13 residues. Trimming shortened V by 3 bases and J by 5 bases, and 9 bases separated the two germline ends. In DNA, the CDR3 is TGTGCCAGCAGCTCCGACAGCGATCAGCCCCAGCATTTT. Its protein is CASSSDSDQPQHF.

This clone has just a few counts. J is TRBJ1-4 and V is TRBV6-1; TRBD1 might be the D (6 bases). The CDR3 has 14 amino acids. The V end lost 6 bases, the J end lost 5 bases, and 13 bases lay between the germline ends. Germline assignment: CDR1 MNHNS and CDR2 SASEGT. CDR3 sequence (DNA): TGTGCCAGCAGGAGGGAGGGGGGAAATGAAAAACTGTTTTTT. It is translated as CASRREGGNEKLFF.

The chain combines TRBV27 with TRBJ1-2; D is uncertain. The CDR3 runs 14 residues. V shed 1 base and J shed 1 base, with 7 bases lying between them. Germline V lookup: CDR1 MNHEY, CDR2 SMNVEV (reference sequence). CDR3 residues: CASSLLGSNYGYTF. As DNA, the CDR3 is TGTGCCAGCAGTTTATTGGGCAGTAACTATGGCTACACCTTC.

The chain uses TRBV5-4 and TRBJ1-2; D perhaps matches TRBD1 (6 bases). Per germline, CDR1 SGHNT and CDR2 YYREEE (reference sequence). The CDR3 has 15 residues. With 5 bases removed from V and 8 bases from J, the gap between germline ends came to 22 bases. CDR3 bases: TGTGCCAGCAGAGAAACCCATGTAGGGGGTAAAGGCTACACCTTC. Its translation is CASRETHVGGKGYTF.

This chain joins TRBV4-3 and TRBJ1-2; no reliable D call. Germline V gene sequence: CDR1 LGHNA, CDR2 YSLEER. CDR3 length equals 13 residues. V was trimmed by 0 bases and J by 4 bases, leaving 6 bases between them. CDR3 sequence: CASSQDVRYGYTF. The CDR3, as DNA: TGCGCCAGCAGCCAAGACGTCCGCTATGGCTACACCTTC.

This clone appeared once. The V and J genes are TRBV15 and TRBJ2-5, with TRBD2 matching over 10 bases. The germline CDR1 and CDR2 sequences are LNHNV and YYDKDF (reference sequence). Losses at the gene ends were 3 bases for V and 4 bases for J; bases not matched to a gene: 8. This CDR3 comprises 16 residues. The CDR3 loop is CATSRPFSGGRETQYF. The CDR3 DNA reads TGTGCCACCAGCAGGCCCTTTAGCGGGGGGAGAGAGACCCAGTACTTC.

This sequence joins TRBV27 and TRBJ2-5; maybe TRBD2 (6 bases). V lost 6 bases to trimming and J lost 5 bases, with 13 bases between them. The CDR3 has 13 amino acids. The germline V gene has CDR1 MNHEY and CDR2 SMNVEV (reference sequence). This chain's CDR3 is CASRAGRRETQYF. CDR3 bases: TGTGCCAGCAGAGCGGGCCGCCGGGAGACCCAGTACTTC.

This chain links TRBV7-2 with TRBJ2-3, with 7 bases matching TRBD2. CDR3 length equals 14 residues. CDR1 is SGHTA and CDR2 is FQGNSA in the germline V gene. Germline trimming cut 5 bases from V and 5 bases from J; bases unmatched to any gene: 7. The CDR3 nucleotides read TGTGCCAGCAGCCAGACGGGCGGGGGAGATACGCAGTATTTT. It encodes CASSQTGGGDTQYF.

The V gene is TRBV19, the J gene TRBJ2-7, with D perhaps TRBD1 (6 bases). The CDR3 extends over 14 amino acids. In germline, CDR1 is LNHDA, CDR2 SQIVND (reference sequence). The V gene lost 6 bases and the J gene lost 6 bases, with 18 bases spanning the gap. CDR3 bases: TGTGCCAGTAGCTTCCAGGGGTTGGTTTCCGAGCAGTACTTC. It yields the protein CASSFQGLVSEQYF. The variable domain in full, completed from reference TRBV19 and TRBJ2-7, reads DGGITQSPKYLFRKEGQNVTLSCEQNLNHDAMYWYRQDPGQGLRLIYYSQIVNDFQKGDIAEGYSVSREKKESFPLTVTSAQKNPTAFYLCASSFQGLVSEQYFGPGTRLTVT.

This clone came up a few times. CDR3 amino acids: CASSLQIPNTGELFF. DNA for the CDR3: TGTGCCAGCAGCTTACAGATACCGAACACCGGGGAGCTGTTTTTT. This chain uses TRBV7-2 with TRBJ2-2; no clear D gene. Trimming left V 2 bases short and J 0 bases short, with 7 bases between. The CDR3 runs to 15 residues. CDR1 and CDR2 from the germline V gene are SGHTA and FQGNSA.

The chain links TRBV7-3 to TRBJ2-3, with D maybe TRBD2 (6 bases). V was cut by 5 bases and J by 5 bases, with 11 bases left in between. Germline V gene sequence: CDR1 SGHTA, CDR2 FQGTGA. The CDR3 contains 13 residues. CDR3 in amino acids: CASSLGRGDTQYF. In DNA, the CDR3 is TGTGCCAGCAGCCTGGGGCGGGGAGATACGCAGTATTTT.